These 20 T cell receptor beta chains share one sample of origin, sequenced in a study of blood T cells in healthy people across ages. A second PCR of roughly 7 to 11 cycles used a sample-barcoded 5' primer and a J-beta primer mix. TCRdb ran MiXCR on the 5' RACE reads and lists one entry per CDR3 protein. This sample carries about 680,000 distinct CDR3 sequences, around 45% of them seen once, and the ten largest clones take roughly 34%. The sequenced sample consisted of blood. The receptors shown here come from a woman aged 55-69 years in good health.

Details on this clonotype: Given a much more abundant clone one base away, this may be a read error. In DNA form, the CDR3 reads TGTACCAGCAGTCTGGGCAGGGGTAAAGATACGCAGTATTTT. Translating gives CTSSLGRGKDTQYF. The gene calls are TRBV25-1 and TRBJ2-3; D is possibly TRBD1 (6 bases). There are 14 residues in the CDR3. From germline, CDR1 is MGHDK and CDR2 SYGVNS.

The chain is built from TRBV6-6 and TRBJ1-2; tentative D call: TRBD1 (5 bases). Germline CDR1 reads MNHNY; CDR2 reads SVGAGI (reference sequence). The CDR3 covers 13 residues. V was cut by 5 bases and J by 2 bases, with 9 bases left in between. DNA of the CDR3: TGTGCCAGCAGTGACAGTTTAAACTATGGCTACACCTTC. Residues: CASSDSLNYGYTF.

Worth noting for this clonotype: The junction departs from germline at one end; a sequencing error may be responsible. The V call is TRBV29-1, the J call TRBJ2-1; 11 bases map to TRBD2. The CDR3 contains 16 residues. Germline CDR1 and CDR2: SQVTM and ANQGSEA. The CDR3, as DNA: TGCAGCATTGAAACTAGCGGGAGCCCTCCCTACAATGAGCAGTTCTTC. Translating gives CSIETSGSPPYNEQFF.

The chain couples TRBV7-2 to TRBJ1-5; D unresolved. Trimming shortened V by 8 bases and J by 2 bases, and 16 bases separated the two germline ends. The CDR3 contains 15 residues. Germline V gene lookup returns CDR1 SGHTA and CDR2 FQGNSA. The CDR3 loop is CASALRVAGNQPQHF. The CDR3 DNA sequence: TGTGCCAGCGCCCTCCGCGTGGCAGGCAATCAGCCCCAGCATTTT. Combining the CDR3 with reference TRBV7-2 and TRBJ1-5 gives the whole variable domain GAGVSQSPSNKVTEKGKDVELRCDPISGHTALYWYRQSLGQGLEFLIYFQGNSAPDKSGLPSDRFSAERTGGSVSTLTIQRTQQEDSAVYLCASALRVAGNQPQHFGDGTRLSIL.

The CDR3: CASSSPSIRETQYF. CDR3 bases: TGTGCCAGCAGTTCCCCCTCCATAAGGGAGACCCAGTACTTC. V usage is TRBV28 and J usage is TRBJ2-5; D unclear. Germline V CDR1 and CDR2: MDHEN, SYDVKM. The CDR3 has 14 amino acids. Trimming pared 4 bases from V and 5 bases from J, leaving 14 bases between.

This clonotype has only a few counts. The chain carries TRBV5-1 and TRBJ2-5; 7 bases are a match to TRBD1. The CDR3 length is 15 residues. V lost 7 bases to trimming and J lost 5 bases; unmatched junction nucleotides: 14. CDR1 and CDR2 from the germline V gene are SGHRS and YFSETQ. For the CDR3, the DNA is TGCGCCAGCCAAATTGCCGGGACAGCAGAGGAGACCCAGTACTTC. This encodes CASQIAGTAEETQYF. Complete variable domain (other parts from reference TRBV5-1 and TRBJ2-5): KAGVTQTPRYLIKTRGQQVTLSCSPISGHRSVSWYQQTPGQGLQFLFEYFSETQRNKGNFPGRFSGRQFSNSRSEMNVSTLELGDSALYLCASQIAGTAEETQYFGPGTRLLVL.

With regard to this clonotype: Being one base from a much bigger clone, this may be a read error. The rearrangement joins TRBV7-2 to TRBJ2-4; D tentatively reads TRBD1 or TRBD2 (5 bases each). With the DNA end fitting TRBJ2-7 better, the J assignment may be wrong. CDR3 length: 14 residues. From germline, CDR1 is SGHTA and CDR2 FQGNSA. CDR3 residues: CASSRRLGTNEQYF. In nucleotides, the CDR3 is TGTGCCAGCAGTCGTCGACTGGGGACCAACGAGCAGTACTTC.

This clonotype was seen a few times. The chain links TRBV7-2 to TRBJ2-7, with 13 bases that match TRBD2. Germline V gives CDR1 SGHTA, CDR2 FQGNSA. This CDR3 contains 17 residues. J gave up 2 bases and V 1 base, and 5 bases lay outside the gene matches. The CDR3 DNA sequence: TGTGCCAGCAGCTTAGTCGGGACTAGCGGGATCCCCTACGAGCAGTACTTC. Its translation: CASSLVGTSGIPYEQYF.

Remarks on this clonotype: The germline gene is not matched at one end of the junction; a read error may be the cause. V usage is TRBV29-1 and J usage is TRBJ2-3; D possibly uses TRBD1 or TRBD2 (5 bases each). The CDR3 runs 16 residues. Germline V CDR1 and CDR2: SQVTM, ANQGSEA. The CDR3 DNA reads TGCAACGTTGAACATGGTTCCGGGACGGGCGAAAATACGCAGTATTTT. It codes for CNVEHGSGTGENTQYF.

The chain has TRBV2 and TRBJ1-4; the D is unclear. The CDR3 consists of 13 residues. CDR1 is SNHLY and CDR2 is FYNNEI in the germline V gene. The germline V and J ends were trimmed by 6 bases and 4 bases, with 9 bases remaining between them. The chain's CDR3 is CASSGEVNEKLFF. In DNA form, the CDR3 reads TGTGCCAGCAGCGGAGAGGTTAATGAAAAACTGTTTTTT.

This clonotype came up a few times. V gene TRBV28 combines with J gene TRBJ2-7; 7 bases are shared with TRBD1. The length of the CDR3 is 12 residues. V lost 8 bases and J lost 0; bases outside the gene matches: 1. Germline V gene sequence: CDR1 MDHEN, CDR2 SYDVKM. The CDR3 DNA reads TGTGCCAGCGGGGACAGCTCCTACGAGCAGTACTTC. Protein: CASGDSSYEQYF. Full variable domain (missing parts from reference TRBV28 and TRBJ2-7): DVKVTQSSRYLVKRTGEKVFLECVQDMDHENMFWYRQDPGLGLRLIYFSYDVKMKEKGDIPEGYSVSREKKERFSLILESASTNQTSMYLCASGDSSYEQYFGPGTRLTVT.

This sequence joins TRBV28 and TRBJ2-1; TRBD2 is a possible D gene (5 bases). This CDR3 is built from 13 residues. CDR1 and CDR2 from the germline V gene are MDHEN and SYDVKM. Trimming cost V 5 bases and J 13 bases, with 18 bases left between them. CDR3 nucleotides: TGTGCCAGCAGTCCCGGAGGCGGCGAGACCCAGTTCTTC. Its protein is CASSPGGGETQFF. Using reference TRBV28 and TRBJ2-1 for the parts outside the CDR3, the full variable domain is DVKVTQSSRYLVKRTGEKVFLECVQDMDHENMFWYRQDPGLGLRLIYFSYDVKMKEKGDIPEGYSVSREKKERFSLILESASTNQTSMYLCASSPGGGETQFFGPGTRLTVL.

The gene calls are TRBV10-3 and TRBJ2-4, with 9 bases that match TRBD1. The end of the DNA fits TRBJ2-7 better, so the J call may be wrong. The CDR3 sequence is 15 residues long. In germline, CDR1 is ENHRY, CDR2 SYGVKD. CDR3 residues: CAISESPGQGYEQYF. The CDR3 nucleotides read TGTGCCATCAGTGAGTCCCCGGGACAGGGCTACGAGCAGTACTTC.

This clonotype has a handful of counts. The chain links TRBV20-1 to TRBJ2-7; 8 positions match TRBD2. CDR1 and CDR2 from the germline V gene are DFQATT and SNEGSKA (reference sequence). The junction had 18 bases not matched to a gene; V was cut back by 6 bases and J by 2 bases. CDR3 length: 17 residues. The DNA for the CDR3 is TGCAGTGCACCAAAGCCCTCTCAGCGGGAGTCAACCTACGAGCAGTACTTC. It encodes CSAPKPSQRESTYEQYF.

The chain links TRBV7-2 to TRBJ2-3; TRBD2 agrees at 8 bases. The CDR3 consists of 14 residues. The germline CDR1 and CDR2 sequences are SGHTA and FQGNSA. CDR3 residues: CASAAGGVVDTQYF. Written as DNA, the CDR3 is TGTGCGAGCGCTGCGGGAGGAGTGGTAGATACGCAGTATTTT.

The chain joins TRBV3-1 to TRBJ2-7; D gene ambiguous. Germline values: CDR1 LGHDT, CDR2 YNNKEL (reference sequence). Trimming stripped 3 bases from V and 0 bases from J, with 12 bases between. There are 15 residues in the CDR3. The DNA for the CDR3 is TGTGCCAGCAGCCATTTTGGTATGGGCTCCTACGAGCAGTACTTC. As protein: CASSHFGMGSYEQYF.

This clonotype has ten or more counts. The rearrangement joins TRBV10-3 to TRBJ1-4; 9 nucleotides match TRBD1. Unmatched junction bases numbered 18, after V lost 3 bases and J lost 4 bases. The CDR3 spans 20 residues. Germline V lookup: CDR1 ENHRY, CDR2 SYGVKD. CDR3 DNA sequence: TGTGCCATCAGTGAACGACAGGGGGAGGGTGCCCCCATGTTTAATGAAAAACTGTTTTTT. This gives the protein CAISERQGEGAPMFNEKLFF.

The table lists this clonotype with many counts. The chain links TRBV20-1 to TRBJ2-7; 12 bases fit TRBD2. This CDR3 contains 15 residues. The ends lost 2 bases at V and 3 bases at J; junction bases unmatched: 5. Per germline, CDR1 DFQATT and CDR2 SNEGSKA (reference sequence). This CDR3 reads CSARPLAGGIYEQYF. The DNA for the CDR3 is TGCAGTGCTAGACCCCTAGCGGGAGGGATCTACGAGCAGTACTTC.

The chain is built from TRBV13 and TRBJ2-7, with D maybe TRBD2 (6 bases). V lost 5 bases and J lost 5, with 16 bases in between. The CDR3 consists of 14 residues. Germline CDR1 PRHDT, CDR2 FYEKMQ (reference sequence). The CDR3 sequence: CASSTGEEGNEQYF. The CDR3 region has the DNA TGTGCCAGCAGCACAGGAGAGGAGGGGAACGAGCAGTACTTC.

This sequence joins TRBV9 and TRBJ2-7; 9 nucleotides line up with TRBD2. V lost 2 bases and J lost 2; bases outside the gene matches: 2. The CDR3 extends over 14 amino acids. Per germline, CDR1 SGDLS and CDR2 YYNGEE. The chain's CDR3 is CASSVGGRAYEQYF. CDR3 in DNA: TGTGCCAGCAGCGTCGGCGGGAGGGCCTACGAGCAGTACTTC. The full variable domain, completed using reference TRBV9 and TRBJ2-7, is DSGVTQTPKHLITATGQRVTLRCSPRSGDLSVYWYQQSLDQGLQFLIQYYNGEERAKGNILERFSAQQFPDLHSELNLSSLELGDSALYFCASSVGGRAYEQYFGPGTRLTVT.